Following are 10 T cell receptor beta chains from one sample sequenced in a study of CXCR3-negative and CXCR3-positive naive CD8 T cells (dated by TCRdb to about 2019). The sequencer listed for this sample is NextSeq 550. The Human TCR Profiling Kit (MiLaboratory) was used to prepare UMI-labeled 5' RACE TRB cDNA libraries. Based on TCRdb reprocessing of the reads, there is one entry per CDR3 protein sequence, and DNA is missing. The sample's own table lists tens of thousands of distinct CDR3 sequences. The top ten constitute 4.8% of the sample. Here is what the overall study found, with its caveats: TRB CDR3s from CXCR3-positive naive cells showed higher hydrophobicity (lower Kidera factor 4), lower energy, and higher strength and volume indices than CXCR3-negative naive cells.

Antigen specificity for these receptors is unknown. Sequenced material: naive CXCR3+ CD8+ T cells from blood. The cell subset or site label, read with the paper, signifies: CD45RO-CCR7+CD27+CD95- naive CD8+ T cells expressing CXCR3 (TNR3+). The receptors derive from a human donor in good health. Some clones in this sample may be carry-over from other donors' samples.

The chain uses TRBV7-9 and TRBJ2-2; as DNA is missing, the TRBD1 call by TCRdb cannot be tested. This CDR3 contains 14 residues. CDR1 and CDR2 from the germline V gene are SEHNR and FQNEAQ (reference sequence). The CDR3 is CASSLGQGPEELFF.

The rearrangement joins TRBV7-2 to TRBJ1-2; TCRdb picks TRBD1, but there is no DNA to check that call. Germline loops: CDR1 SGHTA, CDR2 FQGNSA. The CDR3 is 12 amino acids. CDR3 sequence reads: CASSLGEGTGGF.

The rearrangement joins TRBV7-9 to TRBJ2-1; TCRdb outputs TRBD2, but without DNA this stays unchecked. This CDR3 is built from 15 residues. CDR1 and CDR2 from the germline V gene are SEHNR and FQNEAQ (reference sequence). Here the CDR3 reads CASSFGTSGYNEQFF. Full variable domain (outside the CDR3, taken from reference TRBV7-9 and TRBJ2-1): DTGVSQNPRHKITKRGQNVTFRCDPISEHNRLYWYRQTLGQGPEFLTYFQNEAQLEKSRLLSDRFSAERPKGSFSTLEIQRTEQGDSAMYLCASSFGTSGYNEQFFGPGTRLTVL.

This rearrangement joins TRBV29-1 to TRBJ2-7; absent DNA, TCRdb's TRBD2 call cannot be checked. CDR3 length: 14 amino acids. Germline-derived CDR1 and CDR2 are SQVTM and ANQGSEA. CDR3 sequence reads: CSVEGPGRDYEQYF.

The chain uses TRBV6-5 and TRBJ2-3. The CDR3 loop spans 14 amino acids. Germline V gene sequence: CDR1 MNHEY, CDR2 SVGAGI. CDR3 amino acids: CASNPRTGTDTQYF.

The rearrangement uses TRBV5-1 and TRBJ2-3; TCRdb proposes TRBD2, but this gene call is untestable without DNA. The germline CDR1 and CDR2 sequences are SGHRS and YFSETQ. The CDR3 length is 17 residues. The CDR3 sequence: CASSSKEGADKTDTQYF. Drawing the rest from reference TRBV5-1 and TRBJ2-3, the complete variable domain is KAGVTQTPRYLIKTRGQQVTLSCSPISGHRSVSWYQQTPGQGLQFLFEYFSETQRNKGNFPGRFSGRQFSNSRSEMNVSTLELGDSALYLCASSSKEGADKTDTQYFGPGTRLTVL.

The chain couples TRBV5-1 to TRBJ2-2; without DNA, the TCRdb call of TRBD1 cannot be checked. The CDR3 runs to 17 residues. The germline gives CDR1 SGHRS, CDR2 YFSETQ. This CDR3 is CASSLALGGLNTGELFF.

The chain joins TRBV20-1 to TRBJ1-1; TCRdb indicates TRBD1, and absent DNA this call remains unverified. The germline gives CDR1 DFQATT, CDR2 SNEGSKA (reference sequence). The CDR3 totals 13 residues. The CDR3 sequence is CSARAGGRPEAFF.

V is TRBV20-1 and J is TRBJ2-7; TCRdb lists TRBD1, though no DNA is available to test this call. Germline V gene lookup returns CDR1 DFQATT and CDR2 SNEGSKA (reference sequence). The CDR3 runs to 14 residues. The CDR3 region is CSAPQDRGFYEQYF.

This chain connects TRBV7-9 to TRBJ2-1; the TCRdb D gene call, TRBD2, has no DNA to confirm it. Germline CDR1 reads SEHNR; CDR2 reads FQNEAQ (reference sequence). The CDR3 loop spans 14 amino acids. The CDR3 is CASSLDGSYNEQFF. Together with reference TRBV7-9 and TRBJ2-1, the CDR3 gives the full variable domain: DTGVSQNPRHKITKRGQNVTFRCDPISEHNRLYWYRQTLGQGPEFLTYFQNEAQLEKSRLLSDRFSAERPKGSFSTLEIQRTEQGDSAMYLCASSLDGSYNEQFFGPGTRLTVL.